The clone carrying this T cell receptor (beta chain) was recorded at least ten times. It was by two-round multiplex PCR that TCR beta CDR3 was amplified from genomic DNA. Each TRBV and TRBJ gene had its own primer in the first PCR round. TCRdb called the multiplex PCR reads again in MiXCR, with one record for every CDR3 protein. In the table there are around 14,000 distinct CDR3 sequences, over 25% of which are singletons. The data belong to a study of prognosis after radiotherapy for stage I lung cancer. For the study at large: Early 2018 to January 2019 saw enrollment of stage I non-small cell lung cancer patients.

Germline V gene sequence: CDR1 MNHNS, CDR2 SASEGT. The CDR3 sequence is 14 residues long. Trimming removed 6 bases from V and 4 bases from J; junction bases left unmatched: 5. The sequencing used PBMCs, collected before or after stereotactic body radiation therapy (not recorded which). The chain employs TRBV6-1 and TRBJ2-7, with 11 bases that match TRBD2. The receptor comes from a donor aged 50 or older with non-small cell lung cancer. The CDR3 DNA is TGTGCCAGCAGGGGGACTAGCGGAAAATACGAGCAGTACTTC. Its translation: CASRGTSGKYEQYF.